The rows below give T cell receptor beta chains drawn from one sample of a study of OX40 agonist ivuxolimab in advanced cancers. Sequenced by immunoSEQ multiplex PCR; TCRdb stores in-frame clones only, minus some. The table includes over 55,000 clones, roughly nine tenths detected once. Material: CD4+ or CD8+ T cells sorted from blood, obtained in a trial of the OX40 agonist ivuxolimab. The origin of the receptors is an adult with an advanced solid tumor such as melanoma, head and neck, liver or kidney cancer. The CDR3 runs from the conserved cysteine through the conserved F or W. A D gene is named only where the DNA matches it firmly. A clone size is listed for some rows: how often the clone was seen (once, few, many), or a class if it is expanded.

len	abundance	v_gene	d_gene	j_gene	CDR3aa	CDR3nt
13	NA	TRBV5-4	NA	TRBJ2-1	CASSFPDYNEQFF	TGTGCCAGCAGCTTTCCGGACTACAATGAGCAGTTCTTC
17	once	TRBV15	TRBD2	TRBJ2-4	CATSRAPGGPAKNIQYF	TGTGCCACCAGCAGAGCGCCGGGGGGGCCTGCCAAAAACATTCAGTACTTC
15	NA	TRBV9	NA	TRBJ1-2	CASSGDFQSNYGYTF	TGTGCCAGCAGCGGGGATTTTCAGAGCAACTATGGCTACACCTTC
13	NA	TRBV7-3	TRBD1	TRBJ1-1	CASSLRGDSEAFF	TGTGCCAGCAGCTTAAGGGGGGACAGTGAAGCTTTCTTT
14	few	TRBV19	NA	TRBJ2-3	CASRGGTSTDTQYF	TGTGCCAGTAGAGGAGGGACTAGCACAGATACGCAGTATTTT
12	NA	TRBV21-1	NA	TRBJ2-7	CASSKVVDKQYF	TGTGCCAGCAGCAAAGTTGTTGACAAGCAGTACTTC
15	NA	TRBV11-2	NA	TRBJ2-7	CASSHSLGVYYEQYF	TGTGCCAGCAGCCATTCACTAGGGGTTTACTACGAGCAGTACTTC
15	NA	TRBV5-1	NA	TRBJ1-1	CASSLFGSEETEAFF	TGCGCCAGCAGCTTGTTTGGATCCGAGGAGACTGAAGCTTTCTTT
16	NA	TRBV27	NA	TRBJ1-5	CASSLISADQNQPQHF	TGTGCCAGCAGTTTAATCTCGGCAGACCAGAATCAGCCCCAGCATTTT
14	NA	TRBV28	NA	TRBJ2-6	CASSFVSGANVLTF	TGTGCCAGCAGTTTTGTCTCTGGGGCCAACGTCCTGACTTTC
13	NA	TRBV6-5	NA	TRBJ1-1	CASRLQVRTEAFF	TGTGCCAGCAGACTACAGGTACGCACTGAAGCTTTCTTT
13	NA	TRBV7-3	NA	TRBJ2-1	CASSTTREGEQFF	TGTGCCAGCAGCACCACCCGGGAAGGTGAGCAGTTCTTC
12	once	TRBV5-1	NA	TRBJ2-7	CASSFQGYEQYF	TGCGCCAGCAGCTTTCAGGGGTACGAGCAGTACTTC
14	NA	TRBV2	TRBD1	TRBJ2-7	CASKEQGSSYEQYF	TGTGCCAGCAAAGAACAGGGGAGCTCCTACGAGCAGTACTTC
18	NA	TRBV7-3	TRBD2	TRBJ2-1	CASSFRDYSKSYVNEQFF	TGTGCCAGCAGCTTCCGGGACTACTCTAAAAGCTATGTCAATGAGCAGTTCTTC
14	NA	TRBV5-1	NA	TRBJ2-3	CASSLGASTDTQYF	TGCGCCAGCAGCTTAGGGGCCAGCACAGATACGCAGTATTTT
17	few	TRBV7-8	TRBD1	TRBJ2-1	CASSLRIPGQGVPEQFF	TGTGCCAGCAGCTTAAGGATTCCGGGACAGGGGGTTCCTGAGCAGTTCTTC
15	NA	TRBV7-2	NA	TRBJ1-1	CASSASGPVNTEAFF	TGTGCCAGCAGCGCATCGGGACCAGTCAACACTGAAGCTTTCTTT
18	NA	TRBV28	NA	TRBJ2-1	CASSGYMGPQRSYNEQFF	TGTGCCAGCAGTGGTTATATGGGACCGCAAAGATCCTACAATGAGCAGTTCTTC
14	NA	TRBV2	NA	TRBJ1-1	CASSEAKDFAEAFF	TGTGCCAGCAGTGAAGCGAAGGATTTCGCTGAAGCTTTCTTT
16	NA	TRBV13	TRBD1	TRBJ2-2	CASSLIGDRGTGELFF	TGTGCCAGCAGCTTAATTGGTGACAGGGGCACCGGGGAGCTGTTTTTT
12	NA	TRBV18	TRBD1	TRBJ1-2	CASADRDYGYTF	TGTGCCAGCGCGGACAGGGACTATGGCTACACCTTC
14	NA	TRBV28	TRBD1	TRBJ1-5	CASSGRQGSQPQHF	TGTGCCAGCAGTGGACGACAGGGGAGTCAGCCCCAGCATTTT
15	few	TRBV12-2	NA	TRBJ2-7	CASRLGQGAYYEQYF	TGTGCAAGTCGCTTGGGACAGGGGGCGTATTACGAGCAGTACTTC
12	NA	TRBV28	NA	TRBJ1-1	CASTIVGAEAFF	TGTGCCAGCACCATAGTGGGCGCTGAAGCTTTCTTT
16	NA	TRBV6-1	TRBD2	TRBJ2-5	CASSEGARGGQETQYF	TGTGCCAGCAGTGAAGGGGCGCGGGGGGGACAAGAGACCCAGTACTTC
15	NA	TRBV4-1	TRBD2	TRBJ2-5	CASSQTGLAQETQYF	TGCGCCAGCAGCCAAACGGGACTAGCCCAAGAGACCCAGTACTTC
18	NA	TRBV4-1	NA	TRBJ2-6	CASSQEYREGAGANVLTF	TGCGCCAGCAGCCAAGAATACAGGGAGGGAGCCGGGGCCAACGTCCTGACTTTC
15	NA	TRBV6-6	NA	TRBJ1-5	CASSLGGRGNQPQHF	TGTGCCAGCAGTTTAGGGGGTCGTGGCAATCAGCCCCAGCATTTT
14	NA	TRBV5-4	TRBD1	TRBJ2-5	CASSKGQAQETQYF	TGTGCCAGCAGCAAGGGACAGGCGCAAGAGACCCAGTACTTC
12	NA	TRBV18	TRBD1	TRBJ1-1	CASSPDRAEAFF	TGTGCCAGCTCACCCGACAGGGCTGAAGCTTTCTTT
18	NA	TRBV7-2	NA	TRBJ2-5	CASSLQRTLGSLQETQYF	TGTGCCAGCAGCTTACAGAGGACGCTTGGATCACTACAAGAGACCCAGTACTTC
15	NA	TRBV10-3	NA	TRBJ1-5	CAISESRQDNQPQHF	TGTGCCATCAGTGAGTCTCGACAGGACAATCAGCCCCAGCATTTT
15	few	TRBV30	TRBD1	TRBJ1-1	CAWRRQGTRNTEAFF	TGTGCCTGGAGGAGACAGGGCACGAGGAACACTGAAGCTTTCTTT
14	NA	TRBV5-1	NA	TRBJ1-1	CASSLGSGNTEAFF	TGCGCCAGCAGCTTGGGTTCGGGGAACACTGAAGCTTTCTTT
15	NA	TRBV27	TRBD1	TRBJ2-1	CASSLTGQAYNEQFF	TGTGCCAGCAGTTTGACGGGACAGGCGTACAATGAGCAGTTCTTC
13	NA	TRBV6-1	TRBD1	TRBJ1-6	CASGGQAASPLHF	TGTGCCAGCGGAGGACAGGCGGCTTCACCCCTCCACTTT
11	once	TRBV30	NA	TRBJ2-7	CAWSVGGEQYF	TGTGCCTGGAGTGTTGGTGGCGAGCAGTACTTC
12	NA	TRBV14	NA	TRBJ1-1	CASSARRTEAFF	TGTGCCAGCAGCGCCAGGAGGACTGAAGCTTTCTTT
15	NA	TRBV4-1	TRBD2	TRBJ2-5	CASSPGTSRRETQYF	TGCGCCAGCAGCCCTGGGACTAGCAGGCGGGAGACCCAGTACTTC
13	NA	TRBV4-3	NA	TRBJ1-3	CASSTGTGNTIYF	TGCGCCAGCAGTACAGGTACTGGAAACACCATATATTTT
16	once	TRBV28	NA	TRBJ1-2	CASSPGTTLTNYGYTF	TGTGCCAGCAGTCCCGGGACAACGCTCACTAACTATGGCTACACCTTC
18	NA	TRBV18	NA	TRBJ2-6	CASSPVTGRPSGANVLTF	TGTGCCAGCTCACCAGTCACGGGTCGTCCCTCTGGGGCCAACGTCCTGACTTTC
16	few	TRBV10-1	NA	TRBJ1-5	CASSVGPGRVGQPQHF	TGCGCCAGCAGTGTAGGACCGGGACGGGTAGGTCAGCCCCAGCATTTT
16	once	TRBV5-4	NA	TRBJ1-2	CASSLGAGGIGYGYTF	TGTGCCAGCAGCTTGGGGGCTGGAGGGATTGGTTATGGCTACACCTTC
13	NA	TRBV5-1	NA	TRBJ2-4	CASSLATKNIQYF	TGCGCCAGCAGCTTAGCCACCAAAAACATTCAGTACTTC
14	NA	TRBV7-9	TRBD2	TRBJ2-3	CASSYSLAADTQYF	TGTGCCAGCAGCTATTCCCTAGCGGCAGATACGCAGTATTTT
15	NA	TRBV5-4	TRBD2	TRBJ2-7	CASSFYSSGGYEQYF	TGTGCCAGCAGCTTTTATAGTAGCGGGGGGTACGAGCAGTACTTC
14	NA	TRBV10-1	TRBD1	TRBJ2-2	CASSEGTESGELFF	TGCGCCAGCAGTGAAGGGACAGAATCCGGGGAGCTGTTTTTT
17	NA	TRBV9	TRBD1	TRBJ2-7	CASSVDEFGTGFDEQYF	TGTGCCAGCAGCGTAGACGAATTCGGGACAGGGTTCGACGAGCAGTACTTC
14	NA	TRBV7-2	NA	TRBJ1-1	CASSLVVEETEAFF	TGTGCCAGCAGCTTAGTGGTAGAAGAGACTGAAGCTTTCTTT
12	NA	TRBV28	NA	TRBJ2-5	CASSYFYQTQYF	TGTGCCAGCAGTTACTTCTACCAGACCCAGTACTTC